This T cell receptor (beta chain) came from a study of glioma-infiltrating T cells. TCR alpha and beta CDR3 regions were amplified from RNA using iRepertoire nested multiplex PCR. One-step reverse transcription and amplification started from approximately 100-400 ng of tissue mRNA or PBMC total RNA. Via MiXCR, TCRdb re-called the multiplex PCR reads, giving one row per CDR3 protein. The table has more than 100,000 distinct CDR3 sequences, about 30% seen once. In the case of this clonotype: The antigen remains unidentified. Just one base apart from a much larger clone, this may be a read error.

Points from the study as a whole: Non-neoplastic patients had below-expected tissue-blood divergence, while all gliomas exceeded expectation. Very few CDR3 sequences were shared between tissue and blood.

This CDR3 region has 15 residues. Losses at the gene ends were 4 bases for V and 3 bases for J; bases not matched to a gene: 7. CDR1 is DFQATT and CDR2 is SNEGSKA in the germline V gene (reference sequence). Sequencing was performed on glioma tissue, nonneoplastic brain tissue, or PBMCs (not recorded which). This clonotype was obtained from a human donor with low-grade glioma or glioblastoma, undergoing nonglioma brain surgery, or in good health (not recorded which). J is TRBJ2-1 and V is TRBV20-1; 9 nucleotides agree with TRBD2. In DNA, the CDR3 is TGCAGTGCTAAAGAGGGAGCGGGGGGCTACAATGAGCAGTTCTTC. Protein: CSAKEGAGGYNEQFF.